This T cell receptor (beta chain) was sequenced in a study of shared clonotypes between healthy human individuals. Study summary: Each donor had three CD4 naive, three CD4 memory, two CD8 naive and one CD8 memory plate.

Naive CD8 cells comprised CD45RO-negative, CCR7-positively selected cells, excluding terminally differentiated effector memory CD45RA+ cells. As concerns this clone: The antigen is undetermined.

Germline V gives CDR1 MNHEY, CDR2 SMNVEV (reference sequence). CDR3 size: 14 residues. Deletions cut 3 bases from V and 0 bases from J, with 9 bases between. Sequencing used immunoSEQ multiplex PCR; TCRdb keeps in-frame clones, though not all of them. The sample carries about 590,000 clones, just under 97% recorded once. Study results and caveats: The study's rarefaction showed incomplete sorted-subset sequencing despite large depth.

Material for sequencing was naive CD8+ T cells sorted from blood. The genes are TRBV27 and TRBJ2-7; D is perhaps TRBD2 (5 bases). The clonotype originates from a woman in her 30s in good health. The CDR3 region is CASSLGGYSYEQYF. The CDR3 DNA sequence: TGTGCCAGCAGTTTGGGCGGGTACTCCTACGAGCAGTACTTC.